One T cell receptor beta chain is described in this entry. Its antigen is currently not known. Base qualities are not at hand, and no much larger clone is one base apart. The sample is drawn from a study of blood T cell repertoires in COVID-19 (TCRdb year 2020). About the full investigation: Collaborator samples came from the United States, Italy and Spain and covered acute and convalescent phases of COVID-19. A de-identified subject ID, COVID-19 status, age in years and sex were almost always included in the sample metadata. The samples were drawn from the first 160 participants of the ongoing ImmuneRACE study and from 1,254 subjects provided by 6 global collaborators. Subjects who had been exposed to COVID-19, were actively infected with it, or had recovered from it provided the deeply sampled blood TCRbeta repertoires that made up the dataset. The repertoires were released in a freely available public database intended as a resource for research on the immune response to SARS-CoV-2. Where HLA class I and class II types were available, the types were taken from metadata supplied by the sample provider, not from assay-based typing. The prospective study material was composed of cDNA or gDNA derived from T cells, B-cell-depleted T cells, or PBMCs.

CDR1 and CDR2 are read off the germline V gene as KGHSH and LQKENI. The CDR3 spans 15 residues, from the cysteine through the phenylalanine. CDR3 DNA only is kept here, 45 bases in frame from base 1. The V end gives up 6 bases and the J end 4 bases, leaving 4 bases in the junction not matched to a gene. Overall study outcomes, separate from this receptor: How much clinical and demographic metadata was included differed by source and by participant, and the metadata was provided uncurated.

Participants in the prospective study were aged roughly 18 to 89 years, lived in approximately 26 United States geographic areas, and enrolled through a virtual design. To assign participants to cohorts, the prospective study relied on clinical history that participants themselves reported in a screening survey and a study questionnaire. ImmuneRACE Cohort 3 recovered participants were defined by two consecutive negative NP/OP PCR tests, healthcare professional clearance, or symptom resolution. Each participant in the prospective study had whole blood, serum and a nasopharyngeal or oropharyngeal swab collected by mobile phlebotomists. Additional blood draws and questionnaires over an approximately two-month period could optionally be provided by prospective study participants. Blood samples from the prospective study were shipped frozen or at room temperature prior to DNA extraction. TCRbeta CDR3 regions were amplified from genomic DNA by means of the immunoSEQ Assay, a bias-controlled multiplex PCR. Under the source paper's analysis protocol: Nucleated cell counts per sample were estimated from amplification of reference gene primers within the assay. To quantify the absolute abundance of each unique TCRbeta CDR3 rearrangement, sequence reads were collapsed and filtered. Productive Simpson clonality was computed per sample as the square root of Simpson's diversity index over productive rearrangements. TCRdb took this table from immuneACCESS and kept in-frame rearrangements with V and J called. Such tables lack part of the clones; where checked against another copy, unresolved V genes explain under half of the gap, and the rest is unexplained. The V and J calls and clone size are taken from that table; D and trimming were inferred from the DNA. The sample table contains 330,000 or so clones; only one count was recorded for approximately 89% of them. The top ten constitute 5% to 6% of the sample.

The rearrangement combines TRBV18 with TRBJ1-6; 9 bases in the junction line up with TRBD1. The receptor's source is a man aged 25 to 40 who had recovered from COVID-19. The sample was PBMCs or T cells enriched from blood (not recorded which). The nucleotide sequence is TGTGCCAGCTCTGGACAGGGGTTGTATAATTCACCCCTCCACTTT. Its amino acids are CASSGQGLYNSPLHF. Reference TRBV18 and TRBJ1-6 proteins supply the regions before and after the CDR3; the full variable domain is: NAGVMQNPRHLVRRRGQEARLRCSPMKGHSHVYWYRQLPEEGLKFMVYLQKENIIDESGMPKERFSAEFPKEGPSILRIQQVVRGDSAAYFCASSGQGLYNSPLHFGNGTRLTVT.